This T cell receptor (beta chain) was found in a study of long-term antiretroviral therapy in people with HIV. Version v3.0 of the immunoSEQ assay ran at survey level. Produced via immunoSEQ multiplex PCR; TCRdb's table is partial and in-frame only. Altogether over 25,000 clones are present, 95% to 98% being singletons, with the ten largest covering 1.5% to 2%. This CDR3 spans 13 amino acids. V lost 5 bases to trimming and J lost 5 bases, with 13 bases between them. The germline V gene encodes CDR1 SGHRS and CDR2 YFSETQ. The V gene is TRBV5-1, the J gene TRBJ1-2; D gene uncertain. The sequence was collected from a man aged 30-40 years with HIV. The sequences come from unsorted PBMCs, collected 7.6 years after starting antiretroviral therapy. CDR3 DNA: TGCGCCAGCAGGGTAGAGGTCTTATATGGCTACACCTTC. Residues: CASRVEVLYGYTF.